These T cell receptor beta chains were read from a single sample in a study of beta chain features in type 1 diabetes. Repertoires were generated with immunoSEQ multiplex PCR, while TCRdb's copy carries only in-frame clones and drops some. This repertoire shows fewer than 450,000 clones, approximately 13% found once; its top ten account for roughly 0.015%. Sequencing was performed on naive CD4+ T cells from blood. These receptors were collected from a woman aged 18-29 years with type 1 diabetes. Each CDR3 is given with its conserved first and last residue. The order of the fields is J gene, V gene, CDR3 protein.

j_gene: TRBJ2-3; v_gene: TRBV9; CDR3aa: CASSVLAGHTDTQYF
j_gene: TRBJ2-1; v_gene: TRBV28; CDR3aa: CATSVTGHSYNEQFF
j_gene: TRBJ2-7; v_gene: TRBV30; CDR3aa: CAWNTNDRILYEQYF
j_gene: TRBJ2-1; v_gene: TRBV5-1; CDR3aa: CASSMYRGGEQFF
j_gene: TRBJ2-1; v_gene: TRBV29-1; CDR3aa: CSVGAPGGGSFF
j_gene: TRBJ2-1; v_gene: TRBV30; CDR3aa: CAWSSNGNEQFF
j_gene: TRBJ2-2; v_gene: TRBV19; CDR3aa: CASTYRGTSHTGELFF
j_gene: TRBJ2-4; v_gene: TRBV5-1; CDR3aa: CASSLGGGTDIQYF
j_gene: TRBJ2-1; v_gene: TRBV9; CDR3aa: CASSVSGGLYNEQFF
j_gene: TRBJ2-4; v_gene: TRBV9; CDR3aa: CASSAGQWKNIQYF
j_gene: TRBJ2-3; v_gene: TRBV19; CDR3aa: CASQTGSADQDTQYF
j_gene: TRBJ1-2; v_gene: TRBV27; CDR3aa: CASRPRTDNYGYTF
j_gene: TRBJ2-3; v_gene: TRBV7-6; CDR3aa: CASSLSLHSSTDTQYF
j_gene: TRBJ1-5; v_gene: TRBV7-9; CDR3aa: CASSPNSGSNQPQHF
j_gene: TRBJ2-1; v_gene: TRBV10-1; CDR3aa: CASSAIAGGPYNEQFF
j_gene: TRBJ1-1; v_gene: TRBV5-4; CDR3aa: CASSLEGYWTEAFF
j_gene: TRBJ2-5; v_gene: TRBV7-9; CDR3aa: CASSLERGETQYF
j_gene: TRBJ2-1; v_gene: TRBV28; CDR3aa: CASQGTFNEQFF
j_gene: TRBJ2-3; v_gene: TRBV5-4; CDR3aa: CASSLVRGSGTDTQYF
j_gene: TRBJ1-1; v_gene: TRBV28; CDR3aa: CASSLQGAYTEAFF
j_gene: TRBJ2-3; v_gene: TRBV11-2; CDR3aa: CASSLVRGTDTQYF
j_gene: TRBJ2-7; v_gene: TRBV27; CDR3aa: CASSARGLSYEQYF
j_gene: TRBJ2-7; v_gene: TRBV28; CDR3aa: CASSGTGGSLYEQYF
j_gene: TRBJ2-1; v_gene: TRBV5-4; CDR3aa: CASSLGGLAGTYNEQFF
j_gene: TRBJ2-4; v_gene: TRBV15; CDR3aa: CATSRDLTPSIQYF
j_gene: TRBJ1-1; v_gene: TRBV4-1; CDR3aa: CASSPSGRAAFF
j_gene: TRBJ1-2; v_gene: TRBV4-3; CDR3aa: CASSQDLGNREHGYTF
j_gene: TRBJ2-1; v_gene: TRBV13; CDR3aa: CASSLGSTSGSDEQFF
j_gene: TRBJ1-1; v_gene: TRBV18; CDR3aa: CASSPLLREAFF
j_gene: TRBJ2-3; v_gene: TRBV28; CDR3aa: CASSTGVSTDTQYF
j_gene: TRBJ1-1; v_gene: TRBV30; CDR3aa: CAWSKGGGTEAFF
j_gene: TRBJ1-3; v_gene: TRBV29-1; CDR3aa: CSVGQGNTIYF
j_gene: TRBJ1-2; v_gene: TRBV6-5; CDR3aa: CASSRGGGSYGYTF
j_gene: TRBJ2-1; v_gene: TRBV20-1; CDR3aa: CSAKRNNEQFF
j_gene: TRBJ1-5; v_gene: TRBV7-2; CDR3aa: CASSSTDSNQPQHF
j_gene: TRBJ2-3; v_gene: TRBV30; CDR3aa: CAWSRQGTDTQYF
j_gene: TRBJ2-5; v_gene: TRBV18; CDR3aa: CASSPTSGEETQYF
j_gene: TRBJ2-1; v_gene: TRBV4-2; CDR3aa: CASRGPGLAYNEQFF
j_gene: TRBJ2-3; v_gene: TRBV19; CDR3aa: CASRLGYLRTDTQYF
j_gene: TRBJ2-1; v_gene: TRBV11-2; CDR3aa: CASSWGQAGGSSYNEQFF
j_gene: TRBJ2-1; v_gene: TRBV28; CDR3aa: CASSRKGASYNEQFF
j_gene: TRBJ2-5; v_gene: TRBV19; CDR3aa: CASSINRQETQYF
j_gene: TRBJ2-7; v_gene: TRBV6-5; CDR3aa: CASRQGTEQYF